The rows below give T cell receptor beta chains drawn from one sample of a study of shared clonotypes between healthy human individuals. Clones were read by immunoSEQ multiplex PCR, and TCRdb kept only the in-frame ones, dropping some. Of approximately 500,000 clones detected, 90% to 96% appear once; the ten largest clones hold roughly 0.06%. Sequenced input: naive CD4+ T cells sorted from blood. These receptor sequences come from a woman aged 30 to 39 in good health. Each CDR3 is given without its conserved first and last residue. Each record gives: D gene, V gene, CDR3 protein. D genes are given only for firm matches.

>NA|TRBV30
AWSGGGQPQH
>TRBD2|TRBV10-3
ATGLVSYEQY
>TRBD1|TRBV28
ASRKTGGGGYT
>NA|TRBV27
ASSRGLSSYNEQF
>TRBD1|TRBV5-1
ASRDRVELF
>NA|TRBV7-9
ASTSIMNTEAF
>NA|TRBV5-1
ASSTQTDTQY
>TRBD1|TRBV14
ASSQDRTGDYT
>NA|TRBV7-6
ASSPYRPTDNYGYT
>NA|TRBV27
ASSFGRGSYNEQF
>NA|TRBV7-2
ASTLGLGRVFAF
>NA|TRBV5-1
ASSQLSPSYNEQF
>NA|TRBV11-2
ASSLVRDGFGNTIY
>TRBD2|TRBV27
ASAPRAGVNEQF
>TRBD1|TRBV6-1
ASKGANNQPQH
>TRBD1|TRBV7-9
ASTGQGASNEQF
>NA|TRBV14
ASSQVRSSYNEQF